This T cell receptor beta chain was sequenced during a study of neoadjuvant anti-PD-1 for oral cavity cancer. Sample time point: after neoadjuvant nivolumab, at surgical resection. Patients had HPV-negative, locally advanced oral cavity squamous cell carcinoma. This CDR3 region has 15 residues. With 5 bases removed from V and 7 bases from J, the gap between germline ends came to 20 bases. Germline V CDR1 and CDR2: SNHLY, FYNNEI. This clone turned up a few times. This table comes from immunoSEQ multiplex PCR, and its TCRdb copy is limited to in-frame clones, with some not included. The table lists thousands of clones, approximately 71% of them singletons, with just over 3% in the top ten.

The sequence came from a person between 35 and 79 years old with oral cavity squamous cell carcinoma. The sequences come from PBMCs, collected after nivolumab (anti-PD-1) treatment. The chain links TRBV2 to TRBJ1-2, with TRBD1 as a possible D gene (6 bases). CDR3 bases: TGTGCCAGCAGTCCTCCTCCACAGGGATTGGGTGGCTACACCTTC. It codes for CASSPPPQGLGGYTF. The variable domain in full, with the rest retrieved from reference TRBV2 and TRBJ1-2, is EPEVTQTPSHQVTQMGQEVILRCVPISNHLYFYWYRQILGQKVEFLVSFYNNEISEKSEIFDDQFSVERPDGSNFTLKIRSTKLEDSAMYFCASSPPPQGLGGYTFGSGTRLTVV.